These 14 T cell receptor beta chains were all obtained from the same sample, sequenced in a study of T cells expressing NK-cell markers. TCRdb re-called the 5' RACE reads; every CDR3 protein appears as one record, without DNA. This listing includes about 190,000 distinct CDR3 sequences. Specimen: blood T cells: a sorted CD56 or NKG2C T cell subset, CD4+ or CD8+ T cells, or bulk PBMC T cells (not recorded which). The receptor source for this set is a man between 18 and 69 years old in good health.

This CDR3 is CATSRDWSEAFF. The V gene is TRBV15, the J gene TRBJ1-1. The CDR3 spans 12 residues. The germline V gene encodes CDR1 LNHNV and CDR2 YYDKDF (reference sequence).

This chain uses TRBV15 with TRBJ2-3; TCRdb reports TRBD2, a call that lacks DNA to check it against. Germline V gene lookup returns CDR1 LNHNV and CDR2 YYDKDF (reference sequence). The CDR3 covers 15 residues. The CDR3 protein is CATSRVSPAGDTQYF.

The chain employs TRBV13 and TRBJ2-3; as DNA is missing, the TRBD2 call by TCRdb cannot be tested. Per germline, CDR1 PRHDT and CDR2 FYEKMQ (reference sequence). This CDR3 has 17 amino acids. Here the CDR3 reads CASSPTGASGAGDTQYF.

This sequence joins TRBV27 and TRBJ2-5; without DNA, the TCRdb call of TRBD1 cannot be checked. The CDR3 spans 15 residues. Germline CDR1 reads MNHEY; CDR2 reads SMNVEV (reference sequence). The CDR3: CASSLGRGWQETQYF.

The CDR3 sequence is CASSRGTGDNEKLFF. This chain uses TRBV7-7 with TRBJ1-4; TCRdb outputs TRBD1, but without DNA this stays unchecked. Germline-derived CDR1 and CDR2 are SSHAT and FNYEAQ (reference sequence). This CDR3 spans 15 amino acids.

CDR3: CASSQGPPSYEGNSPLHF. The V gene is TRBV11-1, the J gene TRBJ1-6; TCRdb's D gene call, TRBD1, goes unchecked for lack of DNA. Germline V lookup: CDR1 SGHAT, CDR2 FQDESV (reference sequence). The CDR3 totals 18 residues.

The rearrangement links TRBV5-1 to TRBJ2-7; TCRdb designates TRBD1, a call that cannot be tested without DNA. From germline, CDR1 is SGHRS and CDR2 YFSETQ. The CDR3 is 14 amino acids. CDR3 loop: CASSLPGQGDEQYF.

The chain is built from TRBV11-2 and TRBJ2-4; with no DNA, the TCRdb D assignment of TRBD1 cannot be verified. Per germline, CDR1 SGHAT and CDR2 FQNNGV. The length of the CDR3 is 16 residues. CDR3 protein: CASSLPDSQAKNIQYF.

The J gene is TRBJ1-1, the V gene TRBV4-2; TCRdb's assignment of TRBD1 cannot be checked, as there is no DNA. CDR1 is LGHNA, CDR2 YNFKEQ, per germline. The CDR3 is made up of 16 amino acids. The CDR3 reads CASSQPGQGAAPEAFF.

The chain is built from TRBV7-8 and TRBJ2-3; TCRdb calls TRBD1, which cannot be checked without DNA. There are 16 residues in the CDR3. Germline CDR1 is SGHVS and CDR2 is FQNEAQ. CDR3 residues: CASSLEGGVGTDTQYF. Full variable domain (rest looked up from reference TRBV7-8 and TRBJ2-3): GAGVSQSPRYKVAKRGQDVALRCDPISGHVSLFWYQQALGQGPEFLTYFQNEAQLDKSGLPSDRFFAERPEGSVSTLKIQRTQQEDSAVYLCASSLEGGVGTDTQYFGPGTRLTVL.

The rearrangement joins TRBV2 to TRBJ2-4; TCRdb's D call of TRBD2 is untestable without DNA. The CDR3 is 13 amino acids. CDR1 is SNHLY and CDR2 is FYNNEI in the germline V gene. The CDR3 reads CASSGGGADIQYF.

The chain combines TRBV3-1 with TRBJ2-7; the TCRdb D gene call, TRBD1, has no DNA to confirm it. Germline V gives CDR1 LGHDT, CDR2 YNNKEL (reference sequence). This CDR3 has 14 amino acids. CDR3 sequence: CASSATGDSGEQYF.

This CDR3 is CATSGDRVGYEQYF. The chain employs TRBV15 and TRBJ2-7; the D call of TRBD1 rests on TCRdb alone, since no DNA is present to check it. CDR3 length: 14 amino acids. Germline CDR1 reads LNHNV; CDR2 reads YYDKDF (reference sequence). Filled out from reference TRBV15 and TRBJ2-7, the complete variable domain reads DAMVIQNPRYQVTQFGKPVTLSCSQTLNHNVMYWYQQKSSQAPKLLFHYYDKDFNNEADTPDNFQSRRPNTSFCFLDIRSPGLGDTAMYLCATSGDRVGYEQYFGPGTRLTVT.

V usage is TRBV27 and J usage is TRBJ2-7; TCRdb gives TRBD1 as the D gene, but with no DNA this cannot be confirmed. CDR3 length equals 15 residues. CDR1 MNHEY and CDR2 SMNVEV come from the germline V gene (reference sequence). The CDR3 sequence: CASRVGRGSYYEQYF.